What follows are 3 T cell receptor beta chains derived from one specimen sequenced in a study of blood T cell repertoires in COVID-19. TCRdb keeps only in-frame clones here, not all; method: immunoSEQ multiplex PCR. The table lists approximately 490,000 clones, 75% to 90% of them singletons, with under 0.85% in the top ten. What was sequenced was PBMCs or T cells enriched from blood (not recorded which). The receptors stem from a woman under 30 who had recovered from COVID-19.

Details on this clone: This specimen includes other DNA sequences encoding the same CDR3. The gene calls are TRBV18 and TRBJ1-1; 8 positions match TRBD1. CDR3 size: 14 residues. V was pared by 3 bases and J by 1 base, with 1 base of the junction left unmatched. Germline lookup yields CDR1 KGHSH and CDR2 LQKENI. CDR3 residues: CASSPGTGNTEAFF. CDR3 nucleotide sequence: TGTGCCAGCTCACCCGGGACAGGGAACACTGAAGCTTTCTTT.

This chain connects TRBV30 to TRBJ2-3; weak D call: TRBD2 (6 bases). CDR1 is GTSNPN and CDR2 is SVGIG in the germline V gene (reference sequence). The V gene lost 0 bases and the J gene lost 4 bases, with 14 bases spanning the gap. This CDR3 contains 15 residues. Here the CDR3 DNA reads TGTGCCTGGAGTGTACGAGGCGGGGTCGCAGATACGCAGTATTTT. Amino acids: CAWSVRGGVADTQYF. Combining the CDR3 with reference TRBV30 and TRBJ2-3 gives the whole variable domain SQTIHQWPATLVQPVGSPLSLECTVEGTSNPNLYWYRQAAGRGLQLLFYSVGIGQISSEVPQNLSASRPQDRQFILSSKKLLLSDSGFYLCAWSVRGGVADTQYFGPGTRLTVL.

The chain employs TRBV12-3 or TRBV12-4 and TRBJ1-1, with D unresolved. Trimming shortened V by 6 bases and J by 7 bases, and 12 bases separated the two germline ends. The CDR3 has 12 residues. CDR3 nucleotides: TGTGCCAGCAGCCCCGTTACAGATGAAGCTTTCTTT. This encodes CASSPVTDEAFF.